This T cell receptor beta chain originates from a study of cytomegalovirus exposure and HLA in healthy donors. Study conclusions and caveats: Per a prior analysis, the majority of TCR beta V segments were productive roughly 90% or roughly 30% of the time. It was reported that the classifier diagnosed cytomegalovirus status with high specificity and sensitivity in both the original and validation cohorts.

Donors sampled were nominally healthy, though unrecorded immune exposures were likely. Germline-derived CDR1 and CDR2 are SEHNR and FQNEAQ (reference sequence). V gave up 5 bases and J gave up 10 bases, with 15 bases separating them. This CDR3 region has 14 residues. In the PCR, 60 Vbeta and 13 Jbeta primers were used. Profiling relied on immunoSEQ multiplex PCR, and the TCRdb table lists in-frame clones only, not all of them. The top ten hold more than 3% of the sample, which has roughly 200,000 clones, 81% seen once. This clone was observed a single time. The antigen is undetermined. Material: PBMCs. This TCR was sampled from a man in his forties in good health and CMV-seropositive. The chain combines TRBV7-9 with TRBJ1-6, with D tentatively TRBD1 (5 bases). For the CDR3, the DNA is TGTGCCAGCAGCCACGGGGGGATGGACTCACCCCTCCACTTT. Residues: CASSHGGMDSPLHF. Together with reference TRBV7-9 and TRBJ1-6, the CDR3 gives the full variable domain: DTGVSQNPRHKITKRGQNVTFRCDPISEHNRLYWYRQTLGQGPEFLTYFQNEAQLEKSRLLSDRFSAERPKGSFSTLEIQRTEQGDSAMYLCASSHGGMDSPLHFGNGTRLTVT.